These 8 T cell receptor beta chains share one sample of origin, sequenced in a study of blood T cell repertoires in COVID-19. Clones were sequenced by immunoSEQ multiplex PCR, and TCRdb holds only the in-frame ones, with some missing. The profile shows approximately 150,000 clones, about 83% of them singletons. Sequencing input: peripheral blood. The receptors originated from an older man who had recovered from COVID-19.

This clone has more than one count but fewer than ten. The CDR3 region is CASSLLAGGHEQYF. CDR3 DNA sequence: TGTGCCAGCAGCCTATTAGCGGGAGGCCACGAGCAGTACTTC. V usage is TRBV13 and J usage is TRBJ2-7; the match to TRBD2 covers 10 bases. The V and J ends lost 5 bases and 5 bases, in that order; junction bases with no gene match: 6. The germline V gene encodes CDR1 PRHDT and CDR2 FYEKMQ (reference sequence). The CDR3 has 14 residues.

This CDR3 is CASSFLGQGYEQYF. The CDR3 nucleotides are TGTGCCAGCAGTTTCCTCGGACAGGGCTACGAGCAGTACTTC. V gene TRBV27 combines with J gene TRBJ2-7; 8 nucleotides match TRBD1. With V trimmed by 3 bases and J by 3 bases, 4 bases remained unmatched. The CDR3 has 14 residues. Germline V lookup: CDR1 MNHEY, CDR2 SMNVEV (reference sequence).

The V gene is TRBV6-5, the J gene TRBJ2-7, with 9 bases matching TRBD1. The germline V gene has CDR1 MNHEY and CDR2 SVGAGI. The CDR3 spans 14 residues. Trimming took 8 bases from V and 1 from J; bases not matched to a gene: 6. CDR3 bases: TGTGCCAGCCAGAGGGGGACAGGGTCCTACGAGCAGTACTTC. Translating it yields CASQRGTGSYEQYF.

There are a few counts of this clone. The chain couples TRBV5-6 to TRBJ2-1, with a weak D call TRBD2 (5 bases). V dropped 4 bases and J dropped 0 bases, with 14 bases sitting between them. Germline values: CDR1 SGHDT, CDR2 YYEEEE. There are 16 residues in the CDR3. CDR3 loop: CASSKLEISSYNEQFF. CDR3 bases: TGTGCCAGCAGCAAACTAGAAATTTCCTCCTACAATGAGCAGTTCTTC.

This chain joins TRBV5-1 and TRBJ2-3; D is perhaps TRBD2 (6 bases). The germline gives CDR1 SGHRS, CDR2 YFSETQ. This CDR3 is built from 14 residues. V shed 3 bases and J shed 4 bases, with 12 bases lying between them. CDR3 DNA sequence: TGCGCCAGCAGCTCCAGCGGGTGGGCAGATACGCAGTATTTT. It encodes CASSSSGWADTQYF.

This clone was seen more than once but under ten times. The chain employs TRBV3-1 (or the pseudogene TRBV3-2) and TRBJ2-7, with D maybe TRBD1 (5 bases). Trimming stripped 1 base from V and 2 bases from J, with 12 bases between. Germline lookup yields CDR1 LGHDT and CDR2 YNNKEL (reference sequence). CDR3 length equals 15 residues. The CDR3 region is CASSQGMGRAYEQYF. The CDR3 DNA follows: TGTGCCAGCAGCCAAGGGATGGGCAGGGCCTACGAGCAGTACTTC.

The genes are TRBV11-3 and TRBJ2-1; TRBD1 matches at 9 bases. V trimming: 8 bases; J trimming: 2 bases; junction bases outside the gene matches: 7. Per the germline V gene, CDR1 is SGHNT and CDR2 is YENEEA. This CDR3 has 15 amino acids. For the CDR3, the DNA is TGTGCCAGCCAATCGGGACAGGGACCCTACAATGAGCAGTTCTTC. This codes for CASQSGQGPYNEQFF.

The V and J genes are TRBV15 and TRBJ2-2, with D possibly TRBD2 on 5 matching bases. Trimming stripped 3 bases from V and 4 bases from J, with 12 bases between. From germline, CDR1 is LNHNV and CDR2 YYDKDF (reference sequence). CDR3 size: 15 residues. The CDR3 is CATSRSRTPTGELFF. In DNA form, the CDR3 reads TGTGCCACCAGCAGGTCACGGACTCCCACCGGGGAGCTGTTTTTT.